Detailed here is one TCR beta chain. This sample was included in a study of blood T cell repertoires in COVID-19. Study-wide context: Samples came from the United States, Italy and Spain, spanning acute and convalescent COVID-19.

Sequenced by immunoSEQ multiplex PCR; TCRdb stores in-frame clones only, minus some. This repertoire shows more than 95,000 clones, about 74% found once; its top ten account for about 6.3%. Per germline, CDR1 SGHDT and CDR2 YYEEEE. Trimming removed 2 bases at V and 4 bases at J, with 9 bases between. The CDR3 totals 13 residues. The source material was peripheral blood. V usage is TRBV5-6 and J usage is TRBJ1-2; D possibly corresponds to TRBD1 (5 bases). The clonotype comes from a man older than 75 with COVID-19, enrolled during active disease. The CDR3 is CASSFPDTYGYTF. For the CDR3, the DNA is TGTGCCAGCAGCTTCCCGGACACCTATGGCTACACCTTC.